This T cell receptor (beta chain) derives from a study of cytomegalovirus exposure and HLA in healthy donors. This clone was seen only once. The PCR employed 60 Vbeta primers together with 13 Jbeta primers. The assay was immunoSEQ multiplex PCR, and TCRdb's table has in-frame clones only and misses some. Counted here are roughly 160,000 clones, around 80% occurring once; the ten biggest clones make up 1%. Germline V gene lookup returns CDR1 SGHTA and CDR2 FQGNSA. There are 16 residues in the CDR3. V trimming: 4 bases; J trimming: 6 bases; junction bases outside the gene matches: 8. The chain links TRBV7-2 to TRBJ2-2; 10 bases map to TRBD1. The receptor was derived from a woman between 50 and 59 years old in good health and CMV-seropositive. Sequencing was done on a sample of PBMCs. The CDR3 DNA follows: TGTGCCAGCAGCTACTGGGACAGGGGAGGTCCCGGGGAGCTGTTTTTT. Protein product: CASSYWDRGGPGELFF. Full variable domain (missing parts from reference TRBV7-2 and TRBJ2-2): GAGVSQSPSNKVTEKGKDVELRCDPISGHTALYWYRQSLGQGLEFLIYFQGNSAPDKSGLPSDRFSAERTGGSVSTLTIQRTQQEDSAVYLCASSYWDRGGPGELFFGEGSRLTVL.